This entry lists 13 T cell receptor beta chains sequenced from one sample in a study of blood T cell repertoires in COVID-19. Clones were sequenced by immunoSEQ multiplex PCR, and TCRdb holds only the in-frame ones, with some missing. The data contain under 200,000 clones, about 88% of them singletons. The sample taken for sequencing was PBMCs or T cells enriched from blood (not recorded which). These receptors were taken from a woman in her thirties or forties in a cohort exposed to, infected with or recovered from COVID-19 (not recorded which).

This rearrangement joins TRBV16 to TRBJ2-3; TRBD2 matches 7 bases. The CDR3 length is 18 residues. Per germline, CDR1 KGHSY and CDR2 FQNENV. V gave up 0 bases and J gave up 5 bases; unmatched junction bases: 14. The CDR3, as DNA: TGTGCCAGCAGCCAATCGTCGCGGGAGCTTTCTTTTGTAGATACGCAGTATTTT. It codes for CASSQSSRELSFVDTQYF.

The rearrangement links TRBV12-3 or TRBV12-4 to TRBJ1-2, with D hard to call. The CDR3 has 13 amino acids. The germline V and J ends were trimmed by 3 bases and 4 bases, with 9 bases remaining between them. CDR3 sequence: CASSFSGTYGYTF. The CDR3 DNA reads TGTGCCAGCAGTTTTTCAGGAACCTATGGCTACACCTTC.

The rearrangement links TRBV7-2 to TRBJ1-1; weak D call: TRBD1 (6 bases). CDR3 length: 18 amino acids. CDR1 and CDR2 (germline): SGHTA, FQGNSA. V shed 0 bases and J shed 3 bases, with 20 bases lying between them. In DNA, the CDR3 is TGTGCCAGCAGCTTAGCCCAGGGGCGCGAGTACTTGCACACTGAAGCTTTCTTT. Its translation: CASSLAQGREYLHTEAFF.

This chain joins TRBV25-1 and TRBJ2-3; 11 nucleotides line up with TRBD2. The germline V gene encodes CDR1 MGHDK and CDR2 SYGVNS. The CDR3 length is 16 residues. Germline trimming cut 3 bases from V and 0 bases from J; bases unmatched to any gene: 2. For the CDR3, the DNA is TGTGCCAGCAGTGACACTAGCGGGGGAAGCACAGATACGCAGTATTTT. Amino acid sequence: CASSDTSGGSTDTQYF.

The chain has TRBV2 and TRBJ1-3; D remains ambiguous. The CDR3 totals 13 residues. With 7 bases removed from V and 2 bases from J, the gap between germline ends came to 9 bases. Germline lookup yields CDR1 SNHLY and CDR2 FYNNEI. The CDR3 loop reads CASTLEAGNTIYF. CDR3 bases: TGTGCCAGCACTCTAGAGGCTGGAAACACCATATATTTT.

This rearrangement joins TRBV11-1 to TRBJ2-2; TRBD2 matches at 10 bases. V lost 6 bases and J lost 7; bases outside the gene matches: 8. Germline assignment: CDR1 SGHAT and CDR2 FQDESV (reference sequence). The length of the CDR3 is 15 residues. This CDR3 is CASRTSIAGGGELFF. The CDR3, as DNA: TGTGCCAGCAGGACCAGCATAGCGGGGGGCGGGGAGCTGTTTTTT.

In its sample, this clone was seen once. This chain links TRBV7-2 with TRBJ1-5; D may be TRBD1 (6 bases). V lost 2 bases and J 7 bases, leaving 15 bases between the germline ends. The CDR3 consists of 15 residues. From germline, CDR1 is SGHTA and CDR2 FQGNSA. CDR3 sequence reads: CASSLRGGGSQPQHF. The CDR3 DNA follows: TGTGCCAGCAGCTTAAGAGGGGGGGGTAGCCAGCCCCAGCATTTT.

The chain links TRBV5-4 to TRBJ1-3, with TRBD1 matching 9 bases. CDR3 length equals 16 residues. From germline, CDR1 is SGHNT and CDR2 YYREEE (reference sequence). V shed 0 bases and J 2 bases; nucleotides not matched to a gene: 3. In DNA, the CDR3 is TGTGCCAGCAGCTTGGCGGGGGACAGGGCTGGAAACACCATATATTTT. Residues: CASSLAGDRAGNTIYF.

This chain uses TRBV7-6 with TRBJ1-1, with D perhaps matching TRBD1 (6 bases). Germline V gives CDR1 SGHVS, CDR2 FNYEAQ. The CDR3 runs to 17 residues. Trimming took 5 bases from V and 1 from J, leaving 20 bases between them. This chain's CDR3 is CASSLRTGSSPNTEAFF. The CDR3 DNA reads TGTGCCAGCAGCCTCCGCACAGGGAGTTCGCCGAACACTGAAGCTTTCTTT.

The V call is TRBV6-5, the J call TRBJ1-4; D gene unclear. V was shortened by 0 bases and J by 8 bases, with 13 bases between the two germline ends. Germline V CDR1 and CDR2: MNHEY, SVGAGI. The CDR3 has 15 residues. As DNA, the CDR3 is TGTGCCAGCAGTTACTCGAAGGATCGGGGAGAAAAACTGTTTTTT. Residues: CASSYSKDRGEKLFF.

V is TRBV5-4 and J is TRBJ1-2; no clear D gene. The CDR3 contains 16 residues. The V end was cut by 4 bases, the J end by 4 bases, with 20 bases between. Germline CDR1 is SGHNT and CDR2 is YYREEE (reference sequence). The CDR3, as DNA: TGTGCCAGCAGCCGGAGGAGTGGGTCTGCGAGCTATGGCTACACCTTC. Translating it yields CASSRRSGSASYGYTF.

The sample holds a few counts of this clone. The rearrangement links TRBV9 to TRBJ2-1; 13 bases match TRBD2. V dropped 4 bases and J dropped 4; count of bases not matched to a gene: 5. There are 16 residues in the CDR3. CDR1 and CDR2 from the germline V gene are SGDLS and YYNGEE. The chain's CDR3 is CASSRTSGSQYNEQFF. Here the CDR3 DNA reads TGTGCCAGCAGCCGGACTAGCGGGAGTCAGTACAATGAGCAGTTCTTC.

The gene calls are TRBV9 and TRBJ1-2, with 7 bases identical to TRBD1. CDR1 and CDR2 (germline): SGDLS, YYNGEE. J was trimmed by 3 bases and V by 3 bases; bases with no gene match: 11. This CDR3 has 16 residues. CDR3 residues: CASSGTTGDGDYGYTF. CDR3 bases: TGTGCCAGCAGCGGGACCACAGGGGACGGGGACTATGGCTACACCTTC.